This section outlines one T cell receptor beta chain sequence together with its context. Its antigen specificity is not known. This entry is derived from a study of monozygotic twins with inflammatory bowel disease (dated by TCRdb to between 2018 and 2021). Some background on the complete study: A total of about 28 monozygotic twin pairs were included in the full study, comprising nine German pairs (four IBD-concordant, five IBD-discordant) and 19 IBD-discordant Danish pairs. Each individual had, on average, about 151 000 unique TCRalpha sequences and 181 000 unique TCRbeta sequences available for analysis. The search for disease-associated traits relied mainly on comparing IBD patients with their genetically identical healthy co-twins within discordant pairs. Here is what the overall study found, with its caveats: Different T cell subtypes could not be distinguished in the analysis. Compared with healthy twins, IBD patients shared fewer clonotypes with other individuals, and the difference was most pronounced in patients with signs of disease activity. The results gave no support for a single strong signal or clonotype linked to IBD. No difference in repertoire similarity was observed between concordant and discordant twins, possibly owing to limited statistical power. A decrease in TCRbeta repertoire diversity, as measured by inverse Simpson index, was observed in IBD patients compared with their healthy co-twins. Differing immunosuppressive treatments among patients may have added background noise and inter-individual variability to the repertoires.

Libraries came from 5' RACE. Each TCR library was prepared from about 3,400 ng of total RNA. cDNA was synthesized with SMARTScribe reverse transcriptase in eight separate reactions per sample. During cDNA synthesis, template switching introduced unique molecular identifiers that contained a 6-nucleotide sample barcode. Two nested PCRs of about 16 and 10 cycles amplified the TCRalpha and TCRbeta cDNA, and bead purification followed each PCR. Before amplification, the cDNA was treated with uracil DNA-glycosylase and purified using the QIAquick PCR purification kit. The second PCR was the step at which Illumina TruSeq-compatible adapters and sample-specific barcodes were added. Library quality and concentration were checked on TapeStation and Qubit, and libraries were pooled at around 5.3 ng each. Sequencing of pooled libraries was carried out on an Illumina HiSeq2500 single-index Rapid Run using 2 x 100 bp reads and custom sequencing primers. The authors processed their data as follows. MiGEC version 1.2.6 was used for UMI-based consensus assembly, which corrected PCR and sequencing errors. V(D)J alignment, clonotype assembly and CDR3 extraction were performed with MiXCR version 2.1.1. Gene usage, clonotype sharing and MAIT/NKT TCR abundance were normalised by analysing the top 1000, 10 000 and 20 000 clonotypes per sample. After downsampling to 27 000 UMIs, diversity was calculated as the inverse Simpson index using the vegan R package. Paired Mann-Whitney U tests were applied to discordant twin pairs, and Benjamini-Hochberg correction was used for multiple testing. TCRdb reprocessed the reads, so every CDR3 protein sequence counts as one entry and DNA is not shown. These V and J calls originate from TCRdb's pipeline instead of the authors' own analysis. The sample table holds 400,000 to 500,000 distinct CDR3 sequences. The ten top clones hold 2% to 3% of the sample.

Reading from cysteine to phenylalanine, the CDR3 counts 16 amino acids. Only the protein is on record. The germline V gene (reference sequence) gives CDR1 as DFQATT and CDR2 as SNEGSKA. A roughly 2.7 ml peripheral blood sample was drawn into PAXgene tubes per donor and stored at -80°C. Total RNA was isolated from whole blood with the PAXgene blood miRNA kit on an automated QIAcube, without T cell sorting. Peripheral blood from monozygotic twin pairs who were concordant or discordant for inflammatory bowel disease underwent deep TCRalpha and TCRbeta repertoire profiling using unique molecular barcoding. Smoking habits were recorded for all twin pairs, with individuals classified as current, former or never smokers.

Recombination linked TRBV20-1 to TRBJ1-5; the D call from TCRdb, TRBD1, cannot be confirmed without DNA. The sequence was collected from a human donor with ulcerative colitis or Crohn's disease, or a healthy co-twin of an affected twin (not recorded which). The sample was blood. The CDR3 region has the sequence CSAEGGQEYSNQPQHF.